This T cell receptor beta chain stems from a study of blood T cells in healthy people across ages. Together with a sample-barcoded 5' primer, a J-beta primer mix was included in a second PCR lasting roughly 6 to 12 cycles. TCRdb analysed the 5' RACE reads with MiXCR anew, one entry per CDR3 protein. The repertoire holds approximately 820,000 distinct CDR3 sequences, under 45% seen once, with roughly 19% in the top ten. The source material was blood. This TCR came from a man in his 60s in good health.

The CDR3 nucleotides are TGTGCCAGCAGCCCCGGGGCCAGTGGGGGCTACACCTTC. This translates into CASSPGASGGYTF. The chain recombines TRBV28 with TRBJ1-2; tentatively, D is TRBD1 (5 bases). CDR1 is MDHEN and CDR2 is SYDVKM in the germline V gene. The length of the CDR3 is 13 residues. V was shortened by 6 bases and J by 8 bases, with 16 bases between the two germline ends.